Shown below are 10 T cell receptor beta chains from a single sample sequenced in a study of T cell repertoires in cytomegalovirus infection. TCRdb used MiXCR to reprocess the reads, holding one entry per CDR3 protein. This sample has around 170,000 distinct CDR3 sequences, with 13% to 15% found just once. The sequenced material came from PBMCs. Receptors originate from a human donor in good health (CMV status not recorded). Some clones in this sample may be carry-over from other donors' samples.

The chain employs TRBV7-6 and TRBJ2-3; D may be TRBD2 (6 bases). The V gene's germline CDR1 is SGHVS and CDR2 FNYEAQ. Trimming took off 5 bases at V and 7 bases at J, with 19 bases between the two ends. The CDR3 has 15 residues. CDR3: CASSPPPLTSYTQYF. In DNA, the CDR3 is TGTGCCAGCAGCCCGCCCCCACTGACTAGTTATACGCAGTATTTT.

The chain uses TRBV29-1 and TRBJ2-2, with D perhaps matching TRBD1 (6 bases). The V gene's germline CDR1 is SQVTM and CDR2 ANQGSEA. CDR3 length: 14 residues. The V end was cut by 4 bases, the J end by 1 base, with 10 bases between. The CDR3 loop reads CSVARTENTGELFF. In DNA form, the CDR3 reads TGCAGCGTTGCCAGGACAGAGAACACCGGGGAGCTGTTTTTT.

This clonotype showed up many times. The chain couples TRBV7-8 to TRBJ2-3, with 11 bases identical to TRBD2. The CDR3 consists of 17 residues. V gave up 4 bases and J gave up 4 bases; unmatched junction bases: 10. Looked up from germline, CDR1 is SGHVS and CDR2 is FQNEAQ. CDR3 DNA sequence: TGTGCCAGCAGCTATAGCGGGGGGGCCGAAGGGGCAGATACGCAGTATTTT. Encoded protein: CASSYSGGAEGADTQYF. Full variable domain (remainder filled in from reference TRBV7-8 and TRBJ2-3): GAGVSQSPRYKVAKRGQDVALRCDPISGHVSLFWYQQALGQGPEFLTYFQNEAQLDKSGLPSDRFFAERPEGSVSTLKIQRTQQEDSAVYLCASSYSGGAEGADTQYFGPGTRLTVL.

The CDR3 sequence is CATSDNLLGDEQFF. CDR3 in DNA: TGTGCCACCAGTGATAACCTTCTAGGTGATGAGCAGTTCTTC. The chain is built from TRBV24-1 and TRBJ2-1, with D uncertain. Looked up from germline, CDR1 is KGHDR and CDR2 is SFDVKD. The germline V and J ends were trimmed by 3 bases and 8 bases, with 13 bases remaining between them. The CDR3 contains 14 residues.

This clonotype was counted at least ten times. J is TRBJ2-2 and V is TRBV12-3 or TRBV12-4, with D perhaps assigned TRBD1 or TRBD2 (6 bases each). CDR3 length equals 15 residues. Deletions cut 6 bases from V and 2 bases from J, with 13 bases between. CDR3 amino acids: CASSPGGLNTGELFF. Here the CDR3 DNA reads TGTGCCAGCAGCCCCGGGGGCCTAAACACCGGGGAGCTGTTTTTT.

V usage is TRBV19 and J usage is TRBJ2-7, with 7 nucleotides matching TRBD1. With V trimmed by 7 bases and J by 7 bases, 10 bases remained unmatched. The germline gives CDR1 LNHDA, CDR2 SQIVND (reference sequence). The CDR3 loop spans 13 amino acids. Here the CDR3 DNA reads TGTGCCAGTACTGGACAGGCGAGGACAGAGCAGTACTTC. Protein product: CASTGQARTEQYF.

This clonotype has just a few counts. V is TRBV27 and J is TRBJ1-1; possibly TRBD1 for D (6 bases). Between the trimmed V and J ends, which lost 8 bases and 3 bases, there was a span of 19 bases. The CDR3 extends over 15 amino acids. The germline CDR1 and CDR2 sequences are MNHEY and SMNVEV (reference sequence). The DNA of the CDR3 is TGTGCCAGCGGGGGGGCTGGTTTGGCGGACACTGAAGCTTTCTTT. This gives the protein CASGGAGLADTEAFF.

This clonotype has only a few counts. The rearrangement joins TRBV2 to TRBJ2-5; 9 nucleotides align to TRBD1. In germline, CDR1 is SNHLY, CDR2 FYNNEI. Losses at the gene ends were 6 bases for V and 2 bases for J; bases not matched to a gene: 4. CDR3 length equals 14 residues. This CDR3 is CASRPDRGQETQYF. CDR3 DNA sequence: TGTGCCAGCAGACCCGACAGGGGGCAAGAGACCCAGTACTTC.

At least ten counts were recorded for this clonotype. V is TRBV28 and J is TRBJ1-5; D perhaps matches TRBD1 (6 bases). V gave up 6 bases and J gave up 4 bases, with 13 bases separating them. CDR3 size: 14 residues. Germline V gene sequence: CDR1 MDHEN, CDR2 SYDVKM. The chain's CDR3 is CASSSPRGNQPQHF. In DNA form, the CDR3 reads TGTGCCAGCAGCTCCCCAAGGGGGAATCAGCCCCAGCATTTT.

The rearrangement links TRBV7-2 to TRBJ2-6, with a weak D call TRBD2 (7 bases). This CDR3 comprises 18 residues. Germline CDR1 SGHTA, CDR2 FQGNSA. V lost 1 base to trimming and J lost 4 bases, with 17 bases between them. The CDR3 DNA follows: TGTGCCAGCAGCTTAGGACTAGGGGGGGGGGGGGGGGCCAACGTCCTGACTTTC. Its translation is CASSLGLGGGGGANVLTF.